The clone carrying this T cell receptor (beta chain) appeared a few times. Its antigen is still unknown. The data derive from a study of CD8 T cells in ankylosing spondylitis. By quantitative 5'-RACE with molecular barcodes, the TCR beta libraries were made. One entry per CDR3 protein results from TCRdb running MiXCR on the 5' RACE reads. In the table there are fewer than 400,000 distinct CDR3 sequences, about a fifth of which are singletons. Per the germline V gene, CDR1 is DFQATT and CDR2 is SNEGSKA (reference sequence). The CDR3 is 13 amino acids. Trimming shortened V by 6 bases and J by 8 bases, and 17 bases separated the two germline ends. Broader study findings: Within matched ankylosing spondylitis synovial fluid, disease-linked clones were reportedly significantly enriched. Within peripheral blood, clones linked to disease were CD8+ and relatively rare. Blood of patients with ankylosing spondylitis appeared to be characterized by a TCR beta motif of several highly homologous variants. Earlier authors reported some of these motif variants in reactive arthritis synovial fluid and blood.

This receptor was identified in a male donor with ankylosing spondylitis. This rearrangement joins TRBV20-1 to TRBJ2-1, with a weak D call TRBD2 (6 bases). The sequencing sample was made of blood, either unsorted or a sorted T cell fraction (not recorded which). CDR3 amino acids: CSAWPGRGDEQFF. In DNA form, the CDR3 reads TGCAGTGCCTGGCCCGGGAGAGGTGATGAGCAGTTCTTC.